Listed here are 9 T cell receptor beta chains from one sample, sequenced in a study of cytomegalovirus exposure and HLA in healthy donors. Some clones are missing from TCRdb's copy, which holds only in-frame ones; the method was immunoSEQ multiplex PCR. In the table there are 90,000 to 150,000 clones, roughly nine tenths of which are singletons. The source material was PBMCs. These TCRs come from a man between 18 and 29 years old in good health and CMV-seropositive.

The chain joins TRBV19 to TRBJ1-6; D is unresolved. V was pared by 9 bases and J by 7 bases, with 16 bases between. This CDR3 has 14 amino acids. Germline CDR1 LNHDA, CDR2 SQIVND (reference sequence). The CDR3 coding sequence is TGTGCCAGCGGAATCGGGGTCCTAAATTCACCCCTCCACTTT. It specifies CASGIGVLNSPLHF.

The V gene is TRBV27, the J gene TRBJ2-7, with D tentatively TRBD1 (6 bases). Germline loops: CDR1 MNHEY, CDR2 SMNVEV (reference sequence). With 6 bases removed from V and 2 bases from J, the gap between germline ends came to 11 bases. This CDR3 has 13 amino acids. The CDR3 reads CASRLDSTYEQYF. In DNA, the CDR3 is TGTGCCAGCAGGTTGGACAGCACCTACGAGCAGTACTTC.

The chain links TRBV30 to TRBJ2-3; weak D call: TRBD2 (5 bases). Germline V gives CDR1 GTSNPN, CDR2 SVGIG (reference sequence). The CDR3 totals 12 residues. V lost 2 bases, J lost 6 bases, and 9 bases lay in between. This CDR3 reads CAWSPLVDTQYF. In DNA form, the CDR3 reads TGTGCCTGGAGTCCACTAGTCGATACGCAGTATTTT.

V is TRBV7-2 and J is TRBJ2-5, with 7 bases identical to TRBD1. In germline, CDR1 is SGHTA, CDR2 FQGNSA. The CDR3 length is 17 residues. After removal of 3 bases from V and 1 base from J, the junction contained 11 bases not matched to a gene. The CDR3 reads CASSFYGFGTAQETQYF. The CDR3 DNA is TGTGCCAGCAGCTTTTACGGGTTTGGGACAGCCCAAGAGACCCAGTACTTC.

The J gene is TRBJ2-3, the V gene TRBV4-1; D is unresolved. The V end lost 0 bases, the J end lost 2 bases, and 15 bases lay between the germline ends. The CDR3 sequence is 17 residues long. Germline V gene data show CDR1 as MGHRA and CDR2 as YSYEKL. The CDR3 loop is CASSQDRGLLNTDTQYF. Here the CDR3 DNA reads TGCGCCAGCAGCCAAGATAGAGGCCTGCTCAACACAGATACGCAGTATTTT.

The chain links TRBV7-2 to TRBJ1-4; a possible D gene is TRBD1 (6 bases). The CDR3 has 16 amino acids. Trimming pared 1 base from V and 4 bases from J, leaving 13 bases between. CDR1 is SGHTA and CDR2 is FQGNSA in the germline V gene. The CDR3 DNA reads TGTGCCAGCAGCTTAGACTGGGAGGGGGATAATGAAAAACTGTTTTTT. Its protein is CASSLDWEGDNEKLFF.

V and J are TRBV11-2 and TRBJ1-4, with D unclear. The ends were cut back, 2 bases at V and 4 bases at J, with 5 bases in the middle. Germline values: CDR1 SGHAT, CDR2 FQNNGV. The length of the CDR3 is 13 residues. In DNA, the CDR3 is TGTGCCAGCAGCTTAAGCGTTAATGAAAAACTGTTTTTT. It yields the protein CASSLSVNEKLFF.

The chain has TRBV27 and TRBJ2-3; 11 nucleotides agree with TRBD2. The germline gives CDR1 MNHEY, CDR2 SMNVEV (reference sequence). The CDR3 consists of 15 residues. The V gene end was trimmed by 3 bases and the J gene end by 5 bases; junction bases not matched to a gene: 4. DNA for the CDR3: TGTGCCAGCAGTTTTTCTAGCGGGGGGATAGATACGCAGTATTTT. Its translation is CASSFSSGGIDTQYF.

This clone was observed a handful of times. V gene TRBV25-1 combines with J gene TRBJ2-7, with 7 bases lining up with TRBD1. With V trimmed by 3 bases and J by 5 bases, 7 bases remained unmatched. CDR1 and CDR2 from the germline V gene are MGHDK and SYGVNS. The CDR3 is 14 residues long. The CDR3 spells CASSETGNTHEQYF. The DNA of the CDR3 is TGTGCCAGCAGTGAGACAGGGAACACTCACGAGCAGTACTTC.